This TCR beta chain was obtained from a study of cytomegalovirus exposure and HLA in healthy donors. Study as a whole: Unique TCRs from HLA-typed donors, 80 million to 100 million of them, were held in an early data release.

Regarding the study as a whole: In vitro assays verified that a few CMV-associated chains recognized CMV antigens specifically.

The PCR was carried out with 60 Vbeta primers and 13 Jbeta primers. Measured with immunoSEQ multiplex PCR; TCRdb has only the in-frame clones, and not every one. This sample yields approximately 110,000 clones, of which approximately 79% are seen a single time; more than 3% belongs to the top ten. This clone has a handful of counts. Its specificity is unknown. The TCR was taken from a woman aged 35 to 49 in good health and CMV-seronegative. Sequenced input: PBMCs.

The CDR3 loop reads CASSSQGNGGTTPYEQYF. The DNA of the CDR3 is TGTGCCAGCAGCTCCCAAGGCAATGGCGGAACAACCCCCTACGAGCAGTACTTC. The chain links TRBV4-2 to TRBJ2-7; D remains ambiguous. The V end lost 5 bases, the J end lost 2 bases, and 25 bases lay between the germline ends. Germline CDR1 reads LGHNA; CDR2 reads YNFKEQ. The CDR3 is 18 amino acids.